This TCR beta chain came from a study of blood T cell repertoires in COVID-19. Study summary: The United States, Italy and Spain were the sources of the acute and convalescent COVID-19 samples. T cells, B-cell-depleted T cells, or PBMCs provided the cDNA or gDNA that served as material.

Trimming cost V 0 bases and J 0 bases; bases outside gene matches: 3. This CDR3 contains 18 residues. The germline gives CDR1 SGHTA, CDR2 FQGNSA. Here immunoSEQ multiplex PCR was the method, and the copy in TCRdb shows in-frame clones only, minus some. Here the sample spans around 180,000 clones, approximately 87% being singletons. Material for sequencing was peripheral blood. This receptor was taken from a man aged 65 to 79 with active or convalescent COVID-19. The V gene is TRBV7-2, the J gene TRBJ2-5; 14 bases agree with TRBD2. The CDR3 DNA follows: TGTGCCAGCAGCTTAGCCCGGACTAGCGGGGGGTACCAAGAGACCCAGTACTTC. Translated, it gives CASSLARTSGGYQETQYF.